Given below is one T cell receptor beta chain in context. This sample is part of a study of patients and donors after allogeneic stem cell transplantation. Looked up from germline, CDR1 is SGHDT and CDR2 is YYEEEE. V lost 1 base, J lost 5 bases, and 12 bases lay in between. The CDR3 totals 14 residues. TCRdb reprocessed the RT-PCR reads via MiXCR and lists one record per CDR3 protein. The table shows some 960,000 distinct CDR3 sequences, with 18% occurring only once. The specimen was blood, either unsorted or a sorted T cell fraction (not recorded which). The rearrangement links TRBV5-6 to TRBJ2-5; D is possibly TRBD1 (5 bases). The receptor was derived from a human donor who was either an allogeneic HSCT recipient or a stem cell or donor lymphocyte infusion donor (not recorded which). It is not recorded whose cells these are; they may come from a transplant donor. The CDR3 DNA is TGTGCCAGCAGCTTGAAGCAGGGTCCGGAGACCCAGTACTTC. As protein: CASSLKQGPETQYF.